A single sample gave rise to the 5 T cell receptor beta chains below, sequenced in a study of identifying expanded T cells in peripheral blood (dated by TCRdb to about 2019). Libraries came from the immunoSEQ multiplex PCR assay. TCRdb provides this immuneACCESS table in a form limited to in-frame rearrangements. Some clones are lacking; in checked studies, under half of them reflect an unresolved V gene, and why the rest are absent is not known. The sample includes 90,000 to 100,000 clones, with 88% observed a single time. The ten largest clones take up 3% to 5% of the sample. The sequenced material came from blood. Every receptor here comes from a person between 18 and 69 years old in good health.

The rearrangement uses TRBV2 and TRBJ1-3; D unresolved. Per germline, CDR1 SNHLY and CDR2 FYNNEI. V lost 3 bases and J lost 0, with 9 bases in between. The CDR3 loop spans 15 amino acids. CDR3 protein: CASSDGTSSGNTIYF. As DNA, the CDR3 is TGTGCCAGCAGTGATGGCACTAGCTCTGGAAACACCATATATTTT. The variable domain in full, completed from reference TRBV2 and TRBJ1-3, reads EPEVTQTPSHQVTQMGQEVILRCVPISNHLYFYWYRQILGQKVEFLVSFYNNEISEKSEIFDDQFSVERPDGSNFTLKIRSTKLEDSAMYFCASSDGTSSGNTIYFGEGSWLTVV.

The V gene is TRBV4-1, the J gene TRBJ1-6, with D perhaps matching TRBD1 (5 bases). The V and J ends lost 0 bases and 7 bases respectively, with 16 bases between them. The CDR3 is made up of 17 amino acids. Germline-derived CDR1 and CDR2 are MGHRA and YSYEKL. CDR3 sequence (DNA): TGCGCCAGCAGCCAAGATCAGGGTGGGACTCCGAATTCACCCCTCCACTTT. This codes for CASSQDQGGTPNSPLHF.

The rearrangement joins TRBV4-3 to TRBJ2-7; D is unresolved. Per the germline V gene, CDR1 is LGHNA and CDR2 is YSLEER. The CDR3 extends over 15 amino acids. V dropped 1 base and J dropped 3 bases, with 13 bases sitting between them. This CDR3 is CASSQGKNSYYEQYF. The CDR3 nucleotides read TGCGCCAGCAGCCAAGGAAAAAATTCGTACTACGAGCAGTACTTC.

V and J are TRBV29-1 and TRBJ2-2, with D perhaps given as TRBD1 or TRBD2 (5 bases each). The CDR3 consists of 13 residues. The V gene's germline CDR1 is SQVTM and CDR2 ANQGSEA. The V end was cut by 1 base, the J end by 7 bases, with 10 bases between. The CDR3 bases are TGCAGCGTTGAAGGAGGGGCGTTCGGGGAGCTGTTTTTT. Translation gives CSVEGGAFGELFF.

This clone was counted between two and nine times. The gene calls are TRBV10-3 and TRBJ1-2; D gene unclear. The CDR3 totals 12 residues. The germline V and J ends were trimmed by 4 bases and 7 bases, with 10 bases remaining between them. Germline CDR1 reads ENHRY; CDR2 reads SYGVKD. DNA of the CDR3: TGTGCCATCAGTGGAACGGGCCGTGGCTACACCTTC. Translated, it gives CAISGTGRGYTF.